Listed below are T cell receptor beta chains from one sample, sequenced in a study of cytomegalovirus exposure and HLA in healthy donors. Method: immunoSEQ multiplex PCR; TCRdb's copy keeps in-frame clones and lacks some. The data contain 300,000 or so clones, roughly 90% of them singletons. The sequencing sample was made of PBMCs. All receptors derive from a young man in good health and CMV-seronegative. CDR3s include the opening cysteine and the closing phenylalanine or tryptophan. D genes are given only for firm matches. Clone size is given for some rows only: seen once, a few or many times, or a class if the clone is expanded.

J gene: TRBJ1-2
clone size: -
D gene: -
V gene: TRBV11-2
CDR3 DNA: TGTGCCAGCAGCTCGGAGACAGATAACTATGGCTACACCTTC
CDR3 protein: CASSSETDNYGYTF

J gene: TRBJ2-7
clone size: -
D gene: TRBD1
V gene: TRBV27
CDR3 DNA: TGTGCCAGCAGTTTAAGGGACAGGGGGCTCGAGCAGTACTTC
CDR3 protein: CASSLRDRGLEQYF

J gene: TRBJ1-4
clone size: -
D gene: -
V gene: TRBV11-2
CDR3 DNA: TGTGCCAGCAGCAGCGGGTCGCACCGGGAAAAACTGTTTTTT
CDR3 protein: CASSSGSHREKLFF

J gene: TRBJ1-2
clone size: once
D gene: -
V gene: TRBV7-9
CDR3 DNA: TGTGCCAGCAGCCCTACAGGACCCCCTTACGGCTACACCTTC
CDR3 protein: CASSPTGPPYGYTF

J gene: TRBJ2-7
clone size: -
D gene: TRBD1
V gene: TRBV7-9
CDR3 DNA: TGTGCCAGCAGCACAATACAGGGGGCCTACGAGCAGTACTTC
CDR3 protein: CASSTIQGAYEQYF

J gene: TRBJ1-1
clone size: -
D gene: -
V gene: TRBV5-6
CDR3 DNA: TGTGCCAGCAGCTTGGCAGGTCTGGGTAACACTGAAGCTTTCTTT
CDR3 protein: CASSLAGLGNTEAFF

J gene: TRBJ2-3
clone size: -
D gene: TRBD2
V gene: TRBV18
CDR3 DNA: TGTGCCAGCTCACTAGCGGGACTAGCGGGGTCGCTAGATACGCAGTATTTT
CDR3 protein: CASSLAGLAGSLDTQYF

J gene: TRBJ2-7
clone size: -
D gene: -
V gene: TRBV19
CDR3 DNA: TGTGCCAGTAGTATTAGCGTCGGCTTCTCGAACGAGCAGTACTTC
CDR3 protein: CASSISVGFSNEQYF

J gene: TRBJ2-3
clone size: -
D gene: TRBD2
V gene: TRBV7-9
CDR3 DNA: TGTGCCAGCAGCTTTTCCCTAGCGGGGGGCATCACAGATACGCAGTATTTT
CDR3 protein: CASSFSLAGGITDTQYF

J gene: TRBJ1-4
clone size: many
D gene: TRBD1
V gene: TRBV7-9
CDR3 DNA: TGTGCCAGCAGCTTAGGGGACAGGGGCGATGAAAAACTGTTTTTT
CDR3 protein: CASSLGDRGDEKLFF

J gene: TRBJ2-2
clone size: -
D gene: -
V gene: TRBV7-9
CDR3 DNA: TGTGCCAGCAGCTTAGTGACGGGATACACCGGGGAGCTGTTTTTT
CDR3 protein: CASSLVTGYTGELFF

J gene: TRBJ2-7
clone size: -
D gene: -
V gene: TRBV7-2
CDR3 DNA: TGTGCCAGCAGCTTAGCCCGCCGAGGAGGCGAGCAGTACTTC
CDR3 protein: CASSLARRGGEQYF

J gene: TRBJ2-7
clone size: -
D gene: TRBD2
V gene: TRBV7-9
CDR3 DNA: TGTGCCAGCAGCCCGGGGGGATTGGACGTTCGCTCCTACGAGCAGTACTTC
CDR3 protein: CASSPGGLDVRSYEQYF

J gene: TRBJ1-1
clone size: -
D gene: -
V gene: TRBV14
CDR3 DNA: TGTGCCAGCAGCTACGATAGGCGGGGTGAAGCTTTCTTT
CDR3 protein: CASSYDRRGEAFF

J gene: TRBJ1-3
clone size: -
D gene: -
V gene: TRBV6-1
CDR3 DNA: TGTGCCAGCAGTGTCGTCGCAGGGGCCGAAAACACCATATATTTT
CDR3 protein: CASSVVAGAENTIYF

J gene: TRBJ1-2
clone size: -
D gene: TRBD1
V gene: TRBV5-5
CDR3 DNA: TGTGCCAGCAGCTTGGGGACAGGGAACAACTATGGCTACACCTTC
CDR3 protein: CASSLGTGNNYGYTF

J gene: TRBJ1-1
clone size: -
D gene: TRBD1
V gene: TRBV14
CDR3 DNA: TGTGCCAGCAGCCAAGAACAGGGGGCGAGAACTGAAGCTTTCTTT
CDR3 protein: CASSQEQGARTEAFF

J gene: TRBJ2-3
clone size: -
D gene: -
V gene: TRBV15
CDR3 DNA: TGTGCCACCAGCAGACGGACTGATACGCAGTATTTT
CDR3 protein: CATSRRTDTQYF

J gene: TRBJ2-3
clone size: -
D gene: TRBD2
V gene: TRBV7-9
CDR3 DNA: TGTGCCAGCAGCTTTCATCAGCGGGGACTTTATTTT
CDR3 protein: CASSFHQRGLYF

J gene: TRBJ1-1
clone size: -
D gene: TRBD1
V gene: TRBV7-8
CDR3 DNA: TGTGCCAGCAGCTTGGGACAGGGGGAGGATACTGAAGCTTTCTTT
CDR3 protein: CASSLGQGEDTEAFF

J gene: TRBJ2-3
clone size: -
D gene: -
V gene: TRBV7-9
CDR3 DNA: TGTGCCAGCAGCGCGGAAGTCGGTACGCAGTATTTT
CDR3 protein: CASSAEVGTQYF

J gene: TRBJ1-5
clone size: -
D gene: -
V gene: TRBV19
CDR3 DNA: TGTGCCAGTAGTATAATCAGGGGCAATCAGCCCCAGCATTTT
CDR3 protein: CASSIIRGNQPQHF

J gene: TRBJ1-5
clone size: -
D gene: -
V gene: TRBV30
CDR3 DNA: TGTGCCTGGAGAGATCCGGGGGATCAGCCCCAGCATTTT
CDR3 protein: CAWRDPGDQPQHF

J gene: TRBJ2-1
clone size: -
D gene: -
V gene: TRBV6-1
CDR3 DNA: TGTGCCACCTACCAGGGGATCAGGGAGCAGTTCTTC
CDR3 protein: CATYQGIREQFF

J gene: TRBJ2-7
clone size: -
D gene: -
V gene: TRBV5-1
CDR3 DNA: TGCGCCAGCAGCTATGGGACTTCCAACGGGGAGCAGTACTTC
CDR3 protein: CASSYGTSNGEQYF

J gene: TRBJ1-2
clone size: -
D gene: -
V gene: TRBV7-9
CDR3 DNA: TGTGCCAGCAGCTTAGCGAGGACAGTGAGAAGCTATGGCTACACCTTC
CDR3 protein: CASSLARTVRSYGYTF

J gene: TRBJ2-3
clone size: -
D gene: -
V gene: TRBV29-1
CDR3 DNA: TGCAGCGTCTTTACCCCTAATCCGTATTTT
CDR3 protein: CSVFTPNPYF

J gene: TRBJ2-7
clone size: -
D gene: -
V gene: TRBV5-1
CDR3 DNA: TGCGCCAGCAGCTTGGGGCCGACCGGGGACGAGCAGTACTTC
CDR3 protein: CASSLGPTGDEQYF

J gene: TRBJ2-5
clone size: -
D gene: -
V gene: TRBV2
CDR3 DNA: TGTGCCAGCAGTGAAAGACTAGGCTGGGAGAGCGGGACCCAGTACTTC
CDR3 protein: CASSERLGWESGTQYF

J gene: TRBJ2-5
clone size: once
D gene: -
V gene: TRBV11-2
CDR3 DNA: TGTGCCAGCAGCTTAACTCTTACTCAGGGTATCCAAGAGACCCAGTACTTC
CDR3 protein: CASSLTLTQGIQETQYF

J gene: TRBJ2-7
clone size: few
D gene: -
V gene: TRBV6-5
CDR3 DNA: TGTGCCAGCCGCTCGCGTTCTCCTTACTTC
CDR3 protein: CASRSRSPYF

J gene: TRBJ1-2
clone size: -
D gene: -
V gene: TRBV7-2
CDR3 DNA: TGTGCCAGCAGCTCTCAACAGGGCCGGAATGGCTACACCTTC
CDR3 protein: CASSSQQGRNGYTF

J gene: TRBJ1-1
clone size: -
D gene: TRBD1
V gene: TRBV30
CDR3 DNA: TGTGCCTGGAGTCGACAGGGTAATGAAGCTTTCTTT
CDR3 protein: CAWSRQGNEAFF

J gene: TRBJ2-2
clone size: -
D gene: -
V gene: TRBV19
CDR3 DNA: TGTGCCAGTAGTATCGATAGGAACACCGGGGAGCTGTTTTTT
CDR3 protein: CASSIDRNTGELFF

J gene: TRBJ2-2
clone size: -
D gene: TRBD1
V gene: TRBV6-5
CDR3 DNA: TGTGCCAGCTACAGGGGGTGGACCGGGGAGCTGTTTTTT
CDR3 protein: CASYRGWTGELFF

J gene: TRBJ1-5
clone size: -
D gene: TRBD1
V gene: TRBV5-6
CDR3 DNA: TGTGCCAGCAGCACCGGGACAGGGGATAATCAGCCCCAGCATTTT
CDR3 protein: CASSTGTGDNQPQHF

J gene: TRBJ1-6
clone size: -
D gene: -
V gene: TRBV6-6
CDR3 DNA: TGTGCCAGCAGCTCAGAAGGGGGGGAATCACCCCTCCACTTT
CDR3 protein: CASSSEGGESPLHF

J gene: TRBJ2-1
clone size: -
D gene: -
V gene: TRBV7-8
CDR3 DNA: TGTGCCAGCAGCTTCAGTCCTGGTGAGCAGTTCTTC
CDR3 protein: CASSFSPGEQFF

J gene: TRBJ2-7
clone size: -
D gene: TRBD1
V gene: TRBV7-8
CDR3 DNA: TGTGCCAGCAGCCGTGGGACAGGGCAGACCTCCTACGAGCAGTACTTC
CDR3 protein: CASSRGTGQTSYEQYF

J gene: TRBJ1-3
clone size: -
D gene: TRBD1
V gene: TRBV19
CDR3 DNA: TGTGCCAGTAGTCTCAACCCGGGACAGGGGAAAAGGCCTGGAAACACCATATATTTT
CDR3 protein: CASSLNPGQGKRPGNTIYF

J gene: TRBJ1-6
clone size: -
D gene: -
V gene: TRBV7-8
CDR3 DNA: TGTGCCAGCAGCTTGGAAAACTCAGGGTTCCCAAATTCACCCCTCCACTTT
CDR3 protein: CASSLENSGFPNSPLHF

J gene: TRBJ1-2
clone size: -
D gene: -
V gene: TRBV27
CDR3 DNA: TGTGCCAGCAGTTTAGCAGAAAACTATGGCTACACCTTC
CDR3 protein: CASSLAENYGYTF

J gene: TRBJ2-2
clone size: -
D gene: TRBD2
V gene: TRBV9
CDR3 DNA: TGTGCCAGCAGCCCCTTAGCGGGGTGGCTTAACACCGGGGAGCTGTTTTTT
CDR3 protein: CASSPLAGWLNTGELFF

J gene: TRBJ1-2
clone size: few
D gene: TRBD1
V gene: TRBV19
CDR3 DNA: TGTGCCAGTAGTATAAGCGGGGGACAGGGAGGAGGCTACACCTTC
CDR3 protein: CASSISGGQGGGYTF

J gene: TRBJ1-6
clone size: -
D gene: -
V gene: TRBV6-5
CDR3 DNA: TGTGCCAGCGCGGAGGGTTCGGCCCTCCACTTT
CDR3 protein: CASAEGSALHF

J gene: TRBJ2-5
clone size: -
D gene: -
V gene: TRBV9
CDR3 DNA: TGTGCCAGCAGCGTGGTCGGCGGGATTGTGGGGCAAGAGACCCAGTACTTC
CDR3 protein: CASSVVGGIVGQETQYF

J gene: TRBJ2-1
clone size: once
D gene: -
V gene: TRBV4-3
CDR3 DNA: TGCGCCAGCAGCCAAGATATGACGGGGTCCTACAATGAGCAGTTCTTC
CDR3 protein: CASSQDMTGSYNEQFF

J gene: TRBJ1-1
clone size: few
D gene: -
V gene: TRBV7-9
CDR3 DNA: TGTGCCAGCAGCTTAGCGTCACGGGTAGGTAGCACTGAAGCTTTCTTT
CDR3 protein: CASSLASRVGSTEAFF